This is a list of T cell receptor beta chains from one sample in a study of blood T cell repertoires in COVID-19. Sequencing used immunoSEQ multiplex PCR; TCRdb keeps in-frame clones, though not all of them. The table lists approximately 230,000 clones, around 88% of them singletons. The sequenced material came from peripheral blood. Receptors originate from a woman in her twenties or thirties with COVID-19, enrolled during active disease. Each CDR3 is given with its conserved first and last residue. The D gene is left open where the match is weak. Rows give clone size only sometimes, using once, few, many, or a class for an expanded clone.

14	TRBJ1-5	NA	TRBV7-9	NA	CASSLAGRDQPQHF	TGTGCCAGCAGCTTAGCGGGGAGGGATCAGCCCCAGCATTTT
12	TRBJ1-1	NA	TRBV15	NA	CATEGSEDKAFF	TGTGCCACCGAGGGAAGTGAGGATAAAGCTTTCTTT
14	TRBJ1-1	NA	TRBV29-1	TRBD1	CSVVGQILNTEAFF	TGCAGCGTTGTGGGACAGATATTGAACACTGAAGCTTTCTTT
14	TRBJ1-1	NA	TRBV25-1	NA	CASSESFMNTEAFF	TGTGCCAGCAGTGAGAGTTTTATGAACACTGAAGCTTTCTTT
12	TRBJ2-2	NA	TRBV12-3/TRBV12-4	TRBD2	CASSFRSGGVYF	TGTGCCAGCAGTTTTCGTAGCGGGGGCGTCTATTTT
17	TRBJ2-1	NA	TRBV6-2/TRBV6-3	NA	CASSPSRWESSYNEQFF	TGTGCCAGCAGCCCTTCTCGGTGGGAGAGCTCCTACAATGAGCAGTTCTTC
14	TRBJ1-4	NA	TRBV19	TRBD1	CASTPTGAGEKLFF	TGTGCCAGTACTCCGACAGGGGCGGGGGAAAAACTGTTTTTT
14	TRBJ1-2	few	TRBV5-6	NA	CASSLRRQNYGYTF	TGTGCCAGCAGCTTGCGTAGACAGAACTATGGCTACACCTTC
19	TRBJ2-2	NA	TRBV7-8	TRBD2	CASSLLLGGGTSETGELFF	TGTGCCAGCAGCTTACTCCTCGGCGGCGGGACTAGCGAGACCGGGGAGCTGTTTTTT
16	TRBJ2-5	NA	TRBV28	TRBD2	CASSLGGRAGRGTQYF	TGTGCCAGCAGTTTAGGCGGGAGAGCGGGGCGGGGGACCCAGTACTTC
16	TRBJ2-2	once	TRBV7-8	NA	CASSRTGYLTGGELFF	TGTGCCAGCAGCAGAACAGGGTACCTGACGGGCGGGGAGCTGTTTTTT
17	TRBJ2-5	NA	TRBV19	TRBD2	CASSITSGGPLGETQYF	TGTGCCAGTAGTATAACCAGCGGGGGCCCCCTCGGGGAGACCCAGTACTTC
16	TRBJ2-3	NA	TRBV27	TRBD1	CAARGSGTGIPDTQYF	TGTGCCGCTCGGGGATCGGGGACAGGAATTCCAGATACGCAGTATTTT
13	TRBJ1-2	NA	TRBV6-5	TRBD1	CASRGQGARGYTF	TGTGCCAGCAGGGGACAGGGGGCACGTGGCTACACCTTC